The T cell receptor beta chain under discussion was sequenced for a study of cytomegalovirus exposure and HLA in healthy donors. General study results and limits: In vitro assays verified that three CMV-associated chains recognized CMV antigens specifically. Several of the most significant clusters appeared linked to common viral pathogens, based on a later analysis. Researchers catalogued over 150 TCR beta chains as cytomegalovirus-associated.

As to this clone: What it recognizes is unknown.

The V gene's germline CDR1 is SNHLY and CDR2 FYNNEI. V shed 6 bases and J 9 bases; nucleotides not matched to a gene: 16. This CDR3 contains 16 residues. Donors were ostensibly healthy at sampling, although undocumented immune exposures were probable. PCR used 60 Vbeta primers and 13 Jbeta primers. Clones were read by immunoSEQ multiplex PCR, and TCRdb kept only the in-frame ones, dropping some. The sample comprises 70,000 to 95,000 clones, under 80% of which are singletons, and roughly 9.1% rests with the top ten. This receptor was obtained from a man aged 30-40 years in good health and CMV-seropositive. Source material: PBMCs. The chain carries TRBV2 and TRBJ2-1, with TRBD1 identical over 8 bases. Written as DNA, the CDR3 is TGTGCCAGCAGCGTGTATGGGGCAGGGGGCTGGAGTGAGCAGTTCTTC. Protein sequence: CASSVYGAGGWSEQFF.